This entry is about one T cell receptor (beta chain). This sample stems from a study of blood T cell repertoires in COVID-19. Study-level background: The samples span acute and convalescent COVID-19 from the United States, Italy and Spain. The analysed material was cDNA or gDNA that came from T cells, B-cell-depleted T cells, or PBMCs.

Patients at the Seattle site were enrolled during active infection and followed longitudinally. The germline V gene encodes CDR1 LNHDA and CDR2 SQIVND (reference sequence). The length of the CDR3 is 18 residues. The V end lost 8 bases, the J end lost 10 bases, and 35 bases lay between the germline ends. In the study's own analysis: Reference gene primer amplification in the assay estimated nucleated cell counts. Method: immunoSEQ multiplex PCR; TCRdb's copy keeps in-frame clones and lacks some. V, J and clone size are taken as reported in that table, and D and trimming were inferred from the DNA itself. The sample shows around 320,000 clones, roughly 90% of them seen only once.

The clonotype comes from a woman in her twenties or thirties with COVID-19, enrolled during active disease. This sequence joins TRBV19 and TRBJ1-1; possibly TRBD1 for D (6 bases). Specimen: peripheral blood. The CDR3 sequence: CASYQAVVGGPHRKIAFF. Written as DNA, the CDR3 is TGTGCCAGTTACCAAGCGGTAGTTGGGGGCCCACACAGGAAGATAGCTTTCTTT. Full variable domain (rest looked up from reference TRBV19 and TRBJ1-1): DGGITQSPKYLFRKEGQNVTLSCEQNLNHDAMYWYRQDPGQGLRLIYYSQIVNDFQKGDIAEGYSVSREKKESFPLTVTSAQKNPTAFYLCASYQAVVGGPHRKIAFFGQGTRLTVV.